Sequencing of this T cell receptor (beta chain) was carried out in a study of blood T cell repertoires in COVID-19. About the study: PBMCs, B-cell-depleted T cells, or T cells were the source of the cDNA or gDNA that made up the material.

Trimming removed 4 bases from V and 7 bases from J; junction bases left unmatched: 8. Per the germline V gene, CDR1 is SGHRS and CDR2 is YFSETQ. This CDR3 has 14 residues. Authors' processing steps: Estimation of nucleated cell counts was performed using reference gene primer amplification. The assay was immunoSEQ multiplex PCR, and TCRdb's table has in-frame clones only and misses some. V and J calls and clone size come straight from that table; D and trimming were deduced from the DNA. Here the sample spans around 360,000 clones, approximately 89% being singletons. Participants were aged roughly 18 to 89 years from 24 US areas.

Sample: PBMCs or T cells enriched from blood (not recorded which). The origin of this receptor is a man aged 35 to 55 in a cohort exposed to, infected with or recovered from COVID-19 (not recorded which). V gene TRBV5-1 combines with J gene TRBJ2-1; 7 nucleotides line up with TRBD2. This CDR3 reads CASSRGGSGNEQFF. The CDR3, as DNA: TGCGCCAGCAGCCGCGGGGGTAGTGGGAATGAGCAGTTCTTC. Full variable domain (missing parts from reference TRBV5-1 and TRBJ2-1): KAGVTQTPRYLIKTRGQQVTLSCSPISGHRSVSWYQQTPGQGLQFLFEYFSETQRNKGNFPGRFSGRQFSNSRSEMNVSTLELGDSALYLCASSRGGSGNEQFFGPGTRLTVL.